Listed here are 15 T cell receptor beta chains from one sample, sequenced in a study of blood T cell repertoires in COVID-19. Profiled with immunoSEQ multiplex PCR; TCRdb holds only in-frame clones, not every one. The sample holds approximately 40,000 clones; more than 70% are singletons and the top ten take approximately 2.4%. Sequencing was done on a sample of peripheral blood. These TCRs come from a human donor in a cohort sampled during active COVID-19.

This clone was seen only once. The chain employs TRBV11-2 and TRBJ1-1; 7 bases match TRBD1. The CDR3 is 13 amino acids. The germline V gene has CDR1 SGHAT and CDR2 FQNNGV. Trimming took 6 bases from V and 11 from J; bases not matched to a gene: 12. The CDR3 protein is CASRRPGQLLAFF. The DNA for the CDR3 is TGTGCCAGCAGAAGACCGGGACAGTTACTCGCTTTCTTT.

The chain is built from TRBV29-1 and TRBJ2-2, with 7 bases that match TRBD1. V gave up 7 bases and J gave up 8 bases; unmatched junction bases: 13. The CDR3 is 14 residues long. CDR1 and CDR2 from the germline V gene are SQVTM and ANQGSEA. This chain's CDR3 is CSAQPDRPSGELFF. CDR3 nucleotide sequence: TGCAGCGCCCAGCCGGACAGGCCCTCGGGGGAGCTGTTTTTT.

This sequence joins TRBV10-2 and TRBJ2-6; a weak D match, TRBD2 (6 bases). Germline V gene sequence: CDR1 WSHSY, CDR2 SAAADI. Trimming took off 10 bases at V and 3 bases at J, with 13 bases between the two ends. The CDR3 has 14 residues. The CDR3 nucleotides are TGCGCCACCGGAACGGGGGTTGGGGCCAACGTCCTGACTTTC. Amino acid sequence: CATGTGVGANVLTF.

This clone has just one count. The rearrangement uses TRBV5-5 and TRBJ2-3; 11 bases are shared with TRBD1. Trimming cost V 4 bases and J 2 bases; bases outside gene matches: 6. The CDR3 is 16 residues long. Germline values: CDR1 SGHKS, CDR2 YYEKEE (reference sequence). The CDR3 protein is CASSQGQGAFTDTQYF. The CDR3 nucleotides are TGTGCCAGCAGCCAAGGACAGGGGGCGTTCACAGATACGCAGTATTTT.

The J gene is TRBJ1-3, the V gene TRBV6-5; D possibly corresponds to TRBD1 (5 bases). CDR3 length: 14 residues. V was shortened by 6 bases and J by 3 bases, with 12 bases between the two germline ends. The V gene's germline CDR1 is MNHEY and CDR2 SVGAGI. The CDR3 DNA is TGTGCCAGCAGCCCGGACATTGATGGAAACACCATATATTTT. It specifies CASSPDIDGNTIYF.

The genes are TRBV11-1 and TRBJ2-3; the match to TRBD2 covers 12 bases. The CDR3 spans 16 residues. The V segment lost 5 bases and the J segment 2 bases; nucleotides outside the gene matches: 5. In germline, CDR1 is SGHAT, CDR2 FQDESV (reference sequence). CDR3 in amino acids: CASSGRLAGVTDTQYF. DNA of the CDR3: TGTGCCAGCAGCGGCCGACTAGCGGGGGTCACAGATACGCAGTATTTT. The whole variable domain, filled in from reference TRBV11-1 and TRBJ2-3, reads EAEVAQSPRYKITEKSQAVAFWCDPISGHATLYWYRQILGQGPELLVQFQDESVVDDSQLPKDRFSAERLKGVDSTLKIQPAELGDSAMYLCASSGRLAGVTDTQYFGPGTRLTVL.

The chain has TRBV4-2 and TRBJ1-1; D may be TRBD1 (6 bases). The CDR3 length is 15 residues. Germline assignment: CDR1 LGHNA and CDR2 YNFKEQ. V was clipped by 0 bases and J by 10 bases, with 18 bases between them. In DNA form, the CDR3 reads TGTGCCAGCAGCCAAGATCCCGCGGGGGCAGGGAGAGCTTTCTTT. Protein: CASSQDPAGAGRAFF.

This clone has a handful of counts. This chain joins TRBV2 and TRBJ1-6; the match to TRBD1 covers 7 bases. Germline CDR1 and CDR2: SNHLY and FYNNEI. CDR3 length: 14 amino acids. V was clipped by 5 bases and J by 9 bases; unmatched bases: 7. The DNA of the CDR3 is TGTGCCAGCAGTACCGGGACAGAGGTTTCACCCCTCCACTTT. Translated, it gives CASSTGTEVSPLHF. The full variable domain, in which reference TRBV2 and TRBJ1-6 provide the parts outside the CDR3, is EPEVTQTPSHQVTQMGQEVILRCVPISNHLYFYWYRQILGQKVEFLVSFYNNEISEKSEIFDDQFSVERPDGSNFTLKIRSTKLEDSAMYFCASSTGTEVSPLHFGNGTRLTVT.

The rearrangement links TRBV6-5 to TRBJ2-7; unclear D gene. Germline V gives CDR1 MNHEY, CDR2 SVGAGI. This CDR3 region has 12 residues. Trimming took 8 bases from V and 2 from J, leaving 10 bases between them. The CDR3 protein is CASAYSTYEQYF. CDR3 in DNA: TGTGCCAGCGCGTACAGCACCTACGAGCAGTACTTC.

The chain is built from TRBV3-1 (or the pseudogene TRBV3-2) and TRBJ2-5, with D perhaps matching TRBD2 (7 bases). CDR1 and CDR2 from the germline V gene are LGHDT and YNNKEL (reference sequence). Trimming took 1 base from V and 2 from J, leaving 20 bases between them. This CDR3 is built from 18 residues. Written as DNA, the CDR3 is TGTGCCAGCAGCCAAGTCGGGTGGGGGGGCCTCATACAAGAGACCCAGTACTTC. It codes for CASSQVGWGGLIQETQYF.

The chain recombines TRBV10-1 with TRBJ2-3, with D perhaps matching TRBD2 (5 bases). This CDR3 has 13 amino acids. The V end was cut by 6 bases, the J end by 2 bases, with 9 bases between. From germline, CDR1 is WNHNN and CDR2 SYGVQD (reference sequence). CDR3 sequence reads: CASSAGYTDTQYF. CDR3 DNA sequence: TGCGCCAGCAGCGCGGGCTACACAGATACGCAGTATTTT.

The chain has TRBV6-1 and TRBJ1-2; 8 nucleotides match TRBD1. The V gene's germline CDR1 is MNHNS and CDR2 SASEGT. This CDR3 is 15 amino acids long. J lost 3 bases, V lost 1 base, and 4 bases had no gene match. The CDR3 DNA reads as TGTGCCAGCAGTGAAGAGAGACAGGGGTACTATGGCTACACCTTC. Translation gives CASSEERQGYYGYTF.

The rearrangement joins TRBV10-3 to TRBJ1-3, with D possibly TRBD1 on 5 matching bases. The germline CDR1 and CDR2 sequences are ENHRY and SYGVKD. V lost 4 bases and J 2 bases, leaving 9 bases between the germline ends. The CDR3 totals 14 residues. DNA of the CDR3: TGTGCCATCAGTGCACAGGAGACTGGAAACACCATATATTTT. Translated: CAISAQETGNTIYF.

The chain recombines TRBV15 with TRBJ2-5; 9 bases map to TRBD2. Losses at the gene ends were 3 bases for V and 2 bases for J; bases not matched to a gene: 1. The CDR3 contains 14 residues. Germline CDR1 LNHNV, CDR2 YYDKDF (reference sequence). CDR3 nucleotides: TGTGCCACCAGCAGGACTAGCGGACAAGAGACCCAGTACTTC. Translation: CATSRTSGQETQYF.

The chain is built from TRBV3-1 (or the pseudogene TRBV3-2) and TRBJ2-7, with 9 bases lining up with TRBD1. The CDR3 sequence is 16 residues long. The V segment lost 1 base and the J segment 3 bases; nucleotides outside the gene matches: 7. Germline values: CDR1 LGHDT, CDR2 YNNKEL (reference sequence). Here the CDR3 DNA reads TGTGCCAGCAGCCAAGGAGTGGGACAGGGAGTCTACGAGCAGTACTTC. Protein: CASSQGVGQGVYEQYF.